The 2 T cell receptor beta chains listed next were all sequenced from one sample in a study of shared clonotypes between healthy human individuals. Libraries were prepared by immunoSEQ multiplex PCR; TCRdb keeps only in-frame clonotypes and omits some of them. In the table there are 2.3 million or so clones, 80% to 95% of which are singletons. Sequenced sample: naive CD4+ T cells from PBMCs. Sample subset: CD45RA+ positively selected. Receptor source: a man aged 18 to 30 in good health. Some clones in this sample may be carry-over from other donors' samples.

The chain joins TRBV29-1 to TRBJ2-3, with D possibly TRBD2 on 6 matching bases. CDR1 is SQVTM and CDR2 is ANQGSEA in the germline V gene. The CDR3 is 14 amino acids. V lost 0 bases and J 4 bases, leaving 11 bases between the germline ends. CDR3 in DNA: TGCAGCGTTGAAGATCTAGGAGGGGCAGATACGCAGTATTTT. Translated: CSVEDLGGADTQYF.

This rearrangement joins TRBV5-4 to TRBJ2-3, with 10 bases aligning to TRBD1. Germline V gene data show CDR1 as SGHNT and CDR2 as YYREEE (reference sequence). V was clipped by 7 bases and J by 2 bases; unmatched bases: 10. The CDR3 spans 16 residues. As DNA, the CDR3 is TGTGCCAGCCGATCCCGGGACAGGGGCGACACAGATACGCAGTATTTT. Amino acids: CASRSRDRGDTDTQYF.